These T cell receptor beta chains were read from a single sample in a study of T cells in tumors after PD-1 blockade. Only in-frame clones appear in the TCRdb table, and some are missing; sequencing was by immunoSEQ multiplex PCR. The sample consists of tens of thousands of clones, around 67% of them appearing once. The sample was PBMCs, taken after anti-PD-1 treatment. The receptor source for this set is a human donor with basal cell carcinoma. Each CDR3 is given with its conserved first and last residue. Each record gives: V gene, J gene, clone size, D gene, CDR3 protein, CDR3 DNA. D genes are given only for firm matches. A row's size may be missing; if present it is once, few, many or a size class.

>TRBV7-2|TRBJ2-4|.|.
CASSLEGGGAKNIQYF
TGTGCCAGCAGCTTAGAAGGGGGGGGAGCCAAAAACATTCAGTACTTC
>TRBV7-2|TRBJ2-3|many|TRBD1
CASSQGGQGTDTQYF
TGTGCCAGCAGCCAAGGGGGACAGGGGACAGATACGCAGTATTTT
>TRBV7-2|TRBJ2-1|large|TRBD2
CASSLSGGSSYNEQFF
TGTGCCAGCAGCCTTAGCGGGGGGAGCTCCTACAATGAGCAGTTCTTC
>TRBV9|TRBJ2-1|.|TRBD1
CASSVGTGGNEQFF
TGTGCCAGCAGCGTAGGCACAGGGGGGAATGAGCAGTTCTTC
>TRBV28|TRBJ1-5|.|.
CASSPLWGSHPGNQPQHF
TGTGCCAGCAGCCCACTGTGGGGGAGCCATCCGGGGAATCAGCCCCAGCATTTT
>TRBV18|TRBJ2-1|.|.
CASSPQAYSEQFF
TGTGCCAGCTCACCCCAGGCCTACAGTGAGCAGTTCTTC
>TRBV6-5|TRBJ2-1|.|TRBD1
CASSSIPGQGAHEQFF
TGTGCCAGCAGTTCAATTCCGGGACAGGGGGCGCATGAGCAGTTCTTC
>TRBV6-2/TRBV6-3|TRBJ1-5|.|TRBD1
CASRPHRDRAYQPQHF
TGTGCCAGCAGACCTCACCGGGACAGGGCTTATCAGCCCCAGCATTTT
>TRBV6-2/TRBV6-3|TRBJ2-3|.|.
CASSYSGADTQYF
TGTGCCAGCAGTTACTCGGGGGCAGATACGCAGTATTTT
>TRBV7-8|TRBJ2-1|once|.
CASSLGTRQGIDEQFF
TGTGCCAGCAGCCTCGGGACACGTCAAGGTATCGATGAGCAGTTCTTC
>TRBV9|TRBJ2-7|.|TRBD1
CASSEGAWTGWSYEQYF
TGTGCCAGCAGCGAGGGGGCGTGGACAGGTTGGTCCTACGAGCAGTACTTC
>TRBV28|TRBJ1-4|.|.
CASSLSGQEKLFF
TGTGCCAGCAGTTTATCAGGCCAGGAAAAACTGTTTTTT
>TRBV18|TRBJ2-3|.|.
CASSPPERATDTQYF
TGTGCCAGCTCACCACCGGAACGGGCCACAGATACGCAGTATTTT
>TRBV5-6|TRBJ2-4|.|.
CASSLGPLQGRSNIQYF
TGTGCCAGCAGCTTGGGACCCTTACAGGGACGAAGCAACATTCAGTACTTC
>TRBV29-1|TRBJ2-1|.|.
CSVEIIGEGEQFF
TGCAGCGTTGAAATAATAGGGGAAGGTGAGCAGTTCTTC
>TRBV5-1|TRBJ1-1|.|.
CASSSPGAEAFF
TGCGCCAGCAGCTCCCCGGGGGCTGAAGCTTTCTTT
>TRBV6-5|TRBJ1-5|.|.
CASIQRGDNQPQHF
TGTGCCAGCATCCAGAGGGGGGACAATCAGCCCCAGCATTTT
>TRBV28|TRBJ2-3|.|TRBD2
CASSLWLAGGLIADTQYF
TGTGCCAGCAGTTTATGGCTAGCGGGGGGGCTTATCGCAGATACGCAGTATTTT
>TRBV2|TRBJ2-2|once|TRBD1
CASQNPGQGTGELFF
TGTGCCAGCCAGAACCCCGGACAGGGGACCGGGGAGCTGTTTTTT
>TRBV5-1|TRBJ2-3|.|.
CASSTNGGTDTQYF
TGCGCCAGCAGCACCAACGGGGGAACAGATACGCAGTATTTT
>TRBV19|TRBJ1-1|once|.
CASSIVAGTNTEAFF
TGTGCCAGTAGTATAGTGGCAGGGACGAACACTGAAGCTTTCTTT
>TRBV27|TRBJ2-1|.|.
CASSTLNNEQFF
TGTGCCAGCAGCACACTAAACAATGAGCAGTTCTTC
>TRBV21-1|TRBJ1-1|.|.
CASSTWTAQNTEAFF
TGTGCCAGCAGCACCTGGACAGCCCAGAACACTGAAGCTTTCTTT
>TRBV3-1/TRBV3-2|TRBJ2-7|.|TRBD1
CASSRGQGALAEQYF
TGTGCCAGCAGCCGGGGACAGGGGGCCCTCGCCGAGCAGTACTTC
>TRBV4-1|TRBJ2-2|few|.
CASSQGGELFF
TGCGCCAGCAGCCAAGGTGGGGAGCTGTTTTTT
>TRBV11-3|TRBJ1-3|few|.
CASIRPGRISGNTIYF
TGTGCCAGCATCAGACCGGGACGTATCTCTGGAAACACCATATATTTT
>TRBV7-9|TRBJ2-2|.|TRBD2
CASSWIAGFTGELFF
TGTGCCAGCAGCTGGATAGCGGGGTTCACCGGGGAGCTGTTTTTT
>TRBV6-1|TRBJ1-2|few|.
CASSEAPSYYGYTF
TGTGCCAGCAGTGAGGCGCCAAGCTATTATGGCTACACCTTC
>TRBV7-2|TRBJ2-3|.|TRBD2
CASSLPASGGTDTQYF
TGTGCCAGCAGCTTACCTGCTAGCGGGGGAACAGATACGCAGTATTTT
>TRBV5-1|TRBJ2-2|.|.
CASSSTSGPGELFF
TGCGCCAGCAGCAGTACTAGTGGTCCCGGGGAGCTGTTTTTT
>TRBV24-1|TRBJ2-2|.|.
CATSESTLGSLDSGELFF
TGTGCCACCAGTGAATCGACCCTGGGGAGCTTGGACTCCGGGGAGCTGTTTTTT